One sample yielded the 27 T cell receptor beta chains listed below, sequenced in a study of blood T cell repertoires in COVID-19. Clones were read by immunoSEQ multiplex PCR, and TCRdb kept only the in-frame ones, dropping some. Of fewer than 250,000 clones listed, over 75% are singletons. Material: peripheral blood. The receptor set was obtained from a man aged 45-60 years with COVID-19, enrolled during active disease.

This chain's CDR3 is CASSQDRGFSNTGELFF. DNA for the CDR3: TGCGCCAGCAGCCAAGATCGAGGGTTTTCGAACACCGGGGAGCTGTTTTTT. V gene TRBV4-1 combines with J gene TRBJ2-2; tentatively, D is TRBD2 (5 bases). Between the trimmed V and J ends, which lost 0 bases and 0 bases, there was a span of 11 bases. Germline V gene lookup returns CDR1 MGHRA and CDR2 YSYEKL. The CDR3 has 17 residues.

Only a few counts were recorded for this clone. The chain carries TRBV10-1 and TRBJ2-1; 11 bases fit TRBD2. CDR3 size: 18 residues. Germline V gene sequence: CDR1 WNHNN, CDR2 SYGVQD (reference sequence). J gave up 3 bases and V 1 base, and 8 bases lay outside the gene matches. The DNA of the CDR3 is TGCGCCAGCAGTGAGTTAGCTAGCGGGAGGAGAGTCTACAATGAGCAGTTCTTC. As protein: CASSELASGRRVYNEQFF.

The V gene is TRBV28, the J gene TRBJ2-2; 9 bases are a match to TRBD1. This CDR3 is built from 16 residues. J lost 7 bases, V lost 5 bases, and 11 bases had no gene match. Germline CDR1 MDHEN, CDR2 SYDVKM. Written as DNA, the CDR3 is TGTGCCAGCAGTACCTCCGGGACAGGGTATAGCGGGGAGCTGTTTTTT. Its translation: CASSTSGTGYSGELFF.

This clone turned up a few times. The gene calls are TRBV4-2 and TRBJ1-6; possibly TRBD1 for D (5 bases). Per the germline V gene, CDR1 is LGHNA and CDR2 is YNFKEQ. The CDR3 consists of 15 residues. V was clipped by 3 bases and J by 8 bases, with 14 bases between them. The CDR3 coding sequence is TGTGCCAGCAGCCACATAGACAGCCAAGATTCACCCCTCCACTTT. Translated, it gives CASSHIDSQDSPLHF.

Turning to this clone: This CDR3 is also generated by other DNA sequences in the sample. The chain has TRBV18 and TRBJ1-1; 7 bases map to TRBD1. The CDR3 runs to 13 residues. The germline V gene has CDR1 KGHSH and CDR2 LQKENI. V trimming: 3 bases; J trimming: 3 bases; junction bases outside the gene matches: 1. DNA of the CDR3: TGTGCCAGCTCACCCCAGGGGGACACTGAAGCTTTCTTT. It codes for CASSPQGDTEAFF.

The chain employs TRBV5-5 and TRBJ1-6, with D possibly TRBD1 on 6 matching bases. The CDR3 spans 15 residues. Germline loops: CDR1 SGHKS, CDR2 YYEKEE (reference sequence). The germline V and J ends were trimmed by 3 bases and 7 bases, with 14 bases remaining between them. This chain's CDR3 is CASSWVNRDNSPLHF. CDR3 nucleotides: TGTGCCAGCAGCTGGGTAAACAGGGACAATTCACCCCTCCACTTT. The full variable domain, its missing parts supplied by reference TRBV5-5 and TRBJ1-6, is DAGVTQSPTHLIKTRGQQVTLRCSPISGHKSVSWYQQVLGQGPQFIFQYYEKEERGRGNFPDRFSARQFPNYSSELNVNALLLGDSALYLCASSWVNRDNSPLHFGNGTRLTVT.

This chain uses TRBV28 with TRBJ2-5, with TRBD2 matching 14 bases. The CDR3 is 17 amino acids. V gave up 4 bases and J gave up 0 bases; unmatched junction bases: 4. Germline V gene data show CDR1 as MDHEN and CDR2 as SYDVKM. CDR3 sequence reads: CASSSGLAGANQETQYF. The CDR3 DNA reads as TGTGCCAGCAGTTCGGGACTAGCGGGGGCCAACCAAGAGACCCAGTACTTC.

The rearrangement joins TRBV7-9 to TRBJ1-1; perhaps TRBD1 as D (5 bases). The length of the CDR3 is 14 residues. Germline V lookup: CDR1 SEHNR, CDR2 FQNEAQ (reference sequence). The V gene lost 1 base and the J gene lost 3 bases, with 9 bases spanning the gap. The CDR3 nucleotides read TGTGCCAGCAGCTTAGAAGGGGCCTACACTGAAGCTTTCTTT. Amino acids: CASSLEGAYTEAFF.

The chain is built from TRBV21-1 and TRBJ1-4. TRBV21-1 is annotated as a pseudogene. The CDR3 runs 19 residues. DNA for the CDR3: TGTGCCAGCAGCAAAAGCGAAGCCCGGCGGCATGCAACTAATGAAAAACTGTTTTTT. As protein: CASSKSEARRHATNEKLFF.

Only one count was recorded for this clone. The chain carries TRBV19 and TRBJ1-3; D call uncertain. The length of the CDR3 is 17 residues. Trimming took off 3 bases at V and 4 bases at J, with 19 bases between the two ends. CDR1 is LNHDA and CDR2 is SQIVND in the germline V gene (reference sequence). CDR3 DNA sequence: TGTGCCAGTAGTATCCGGCCGGGTCCCGGTGGAGGAAACACCATATATTTT. It codes for CASSIRPGPGGGNTIYF. The full variable domain, in which reference TRBV19 and TRBJ1-3 provide the parts outside the CDR3, is DGGITQSPKYLFRKEGQNVTLSCEQNLNHDAMYWYRQDPGQGLRLIYYSQIVNDFQKGDIAEGYSVSREKKESFPLTVTSAQKNPTAFYLCASSIRPGPGGGNTIYFGEGSWLTVV.

A word on this clone: A read error may produce the germline difference seen at one junction end. This sequence joins TRBV28 and TRBJ1-2, with 12 bases that match TRBD1. Germline V gene sequence: CDR1 MDHEN, CDR2 SYDVKM. This CDR3 is built from 13 residues. The CDR3 protein is CAGRGQGAGLHQF. For the CDR3, the DNA is TGTGCTGGGCGGGGACAGGGGGCTGGGCTACACCAATTC.

The chain joins TRBV3-1 (or the pseudogene TRBV3-2) to TRBJ1-3; D is unclear. Deletions cut 1 base from V and 4 bases from J, with 17 bases between. CDR3 length: 17 residues. Germline CDR1 and CDR2: LGHDT and YNNKEL (reference sequence). The CDR3 loop is CASSQASGGSVGNTIYF. The CDR3 DNA is TGTGCCAGCAGCCAAGCTAGCGGTGGGAGCGTCGGAAACACCATATATTTT.

V is TRBV19 and J is TRBJ2-2, with a weak D call TRBD2 (5 bases). Germline V gives CDR1 LNHDA, CDR2 SQIVND (reference sequence). The CDR3 length is 14 residues. Trimming stripped 4 bases from V and 1 base from J, with 7 bases between. CDR3 sequence: CASSNRGNTGELFF. DNA for the CDR3: TGTGCCAGTAGTAACCGGGGGAACACCGGGGAGCTGTTTTTT. The full variable domain, in which reference TRBV19 and TRBJ2-2 provide the parts outside the CDR3, is DGGITQSPKYLFRKEGQNVTLSCEQNLNHDAMYWYRQDPGQGLRLIYYSQIVNDFQKGDIAEGYSVSREKKESFPLTVTSAQKNPTAFYLCASSNRGNTGELFFGEGSRLTVL.

The chain couples TRBV5-1 to TRBJ1-1, with 9 bases that match TRBD1. The CDR3 contains 15 residues. Trimming cost V 2 bases and J 4 bases; bases outside gene matches: 6. Per germline, CDR1 SGHRS and CDR2 YFSETQ. The CDR3 protein is CASSLTGGISTEAFF. The CDR3 DNA follows: TGCGCCAGCAGCTTAACAGGGGGCATCTCCACTGAAGCTTTCTTT.

CDR3 DNA sequence: TGTGCCAGCCGGACAGGGGGTGAAGAGACCCAGTACTTC. Amino acid sequence: CASRTGGEETQYF. The J gene is TRBJ2-5, the V gene TRBV6-5; 10 bases match TRBD1. V was clipped by 8 bases and J by 3 bases; unmatched bases: 3. This CDR3 is built from 13 residues. Germline values: CDR1 MNHEY, CDR2 SVGAGI.

The chain has TRBV5-6 and TRBJ1-2; D is perhaps TRBD1 (6 bases). V dropped 2 bases and J dropped 4 bases, with 12 bases sitting between them. Germline values: CDR1 SGHDT, CDR2 YYEEEE. The CDR3 is 14 residues long. The CDR3, as DNA: TGTGCCAGCAGCTTACAGGGTATTAGCTATGGCTACACCTTC. It codes for CASSLQGISYGYTF.

The rearrangement joins TRBV7-9 to TRBJ2-7, with 7 nucleotides matching TRBD1. The trim removed 3 bases at V and 5 bases at J, leaving 10 bases unmatched. CDR1 is SEHNR, CDR2 FQNEAQ, per germline (reference sequence). This CDR3 is 15 amino acids long. This CDR3 is CASSLRQGVKNEQYF. In DNA, the CDR3 is TGTGCCAGCAGCTTGAGGCAGGGGGTTAAGAACGAGCAGTACTTC.

The chain links TRBV28 to TRBJ2-2; D is perhaps TRBD2 (5 bases). Deletions cut 5 bases from V and 6 bases from J, with 13 bases between. Germline CDR1 reads MDHEN; CDR2 reads SYDVKM. This CDR3 comprises 14 residues. The CDR3 DNA sequence: TGTGCCAGCAGTGAGGGTTACGGGCCCGGGGAGCTGTTTTTT. It encodes CASSEGYGPGELFF.

V gene TRBV9 combines with J gene TRBJ1-5; D might be TRBD1 (6 bases). V lost 0 bases to trimming and J lost 7 bases, with 14 bases between them. The CDR3 has 15 residues. Germline CDR1 reads SGDLS; CDR2 reads YYNGEE. CDR3 sequence (DNA): TGTGCCAGCAGCGTAGGAGGACAGTTATGGCAGCCCCAGCATTTT. Encoded protein: CASSVGGQLWQPQHF.

This sequence joins TRBV6-5 and TRBJ2-1; 10 bases map to TRBD1. Germline assignment: CDR1 MNHEY and CDR2 SVGAGI. The CDR3 totals 15 residues. Losses at the gene ends were 2 bases for V and 5 bases for J; bases not matched to a gene: 3. CDR3 bases: TGTGCCAGCAGTTACGGACAGGGGGGGGACAATGAGCAGTTCTTC. It specifies CASSYGQGGDNEQFF.

The rearrangement joins TRBV28 to TRBJ1-3; a possible D gene is TRBD1 (5 bases). The CDR3 is 15 amino acids. CDR1 is MDHEN, CDR2 SYDVKM, per germline. V shed 6 bases and J shed 0 bases, with 12 bases lying between them. The CDR3 nucleotides are TGTGCCAGCAGACTTGACAGCATCTCTGGAAACACCATATATTTT. The encoded protein is CASRLDSISGNTIYF.

The rearrangement links TRBV10-1 to TRBJ1-2; 9 bases fit TRBD1. This CDR3 region has 14 residues. The V gene's germline CDR1 is WNHNN and CDR2 SYGVQD (reference sequence). V was pared by 4 bases and J by 7 bases, with 7 bases of the junction left unmatched. The CDR3 DNA reads TGCGCCAGCAGTGCTATGGACAGGGGTGGTGGCTACACCTTC. This encodes CASSAMDRGGGYTF.

This clone was recorded only once. Written as DNA, the CDR3 is TGTGCCAGTAGTATGCCCAGCGGGAGTCGTAATGAGCAGTTCTTC. It specifies CASSMPSGSRNEQFF. This chain joins TRBV19 and TRBJ2-1, with TRBD2 matching 8 bases. V shed 3 bases and J 7 bases; nucleotides not matched to a gene: 8. CDR1 and CDR2 (germline): LNHDA, SQIVND (reference sequence). This CDR3 spans 15 amino acids.

The chain is built from TRBV5-5 and TRBJ2-5, with TRBD2 matching 12 bases. Germline CDR1 is SGHKS and CDR2 is YYEKEE (reference sequence). The V and J ends lost 0 bases and 4 bases, in that order; junction bases with no gene match: 7. The CDR3 is 17 amino acids. Here the CDR3 DNA reads TGTGCCAGCAGCTTGGTGGCTAGCGGGGGGGCCGGAGAGACCCAGTACTTC. It encodes CASSLVASGGAGETQYF.

This chain connects TRBV5-1 to TRBJ2-7; D is possibly TRBD1 (6 bases). V was clipped by 8 bases and J by 0 bases, with 15 bases between them. The germline V gene encodes CDR1 SGHRS and CDR2 YFSETQ. CDR3 length: 14 amino acids. The CDR3 sequence: CASRDTTSSYEQYF. The CDR3 nucleotides are TGCGCCAGTCGGGACACTACAAGCTCCTACGAGCAGTACTTC.

The chain employs TRBV9 and TRBJ2-1; 9 bases are a match to TRBD2. J was trimmed by 7 bases and V by 4 bases; bases with no gene match: 9. There are 15 residues in the CDR3. CDR1 SGDLS and CDR2 YYNGEE come from the germline V gene. CDR3 bases: TGTGCCAGCAGCACGCGGGAGGGCCCTCGGAATGAGCAGTTCTTC. Residues: CASSTREGPRNEQFF.

The CDR3: CASRLPGDGNIQYF. The CDR3, as DNA: TGCGCCAGCAGACTTCCAGGGGATGGAAACATTCAGTACTTC. V is TRBV4-1 and J is TRBJ2-4; tentative D call: TRBD1 (6 bases). V lost 6 bases and J lost 6, with 15 bases in between. CDR3 length equals 14 residues. Germline V gene lookup returns CDR1 MGHRA and CDR2 YSYEKL.